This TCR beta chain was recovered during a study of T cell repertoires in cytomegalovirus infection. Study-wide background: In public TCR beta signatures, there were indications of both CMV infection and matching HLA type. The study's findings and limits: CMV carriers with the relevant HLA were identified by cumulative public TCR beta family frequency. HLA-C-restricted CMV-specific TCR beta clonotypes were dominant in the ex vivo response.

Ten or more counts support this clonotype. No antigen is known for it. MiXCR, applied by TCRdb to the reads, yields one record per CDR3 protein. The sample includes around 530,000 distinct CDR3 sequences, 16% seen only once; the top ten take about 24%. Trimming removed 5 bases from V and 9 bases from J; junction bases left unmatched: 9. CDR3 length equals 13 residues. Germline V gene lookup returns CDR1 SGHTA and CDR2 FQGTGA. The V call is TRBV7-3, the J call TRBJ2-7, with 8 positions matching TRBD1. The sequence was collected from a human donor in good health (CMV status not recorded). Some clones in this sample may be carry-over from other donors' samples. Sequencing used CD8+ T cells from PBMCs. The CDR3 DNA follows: TGTGCCAGCAGCCCGCAGACAGGGGAGGTGCAGTACTTC. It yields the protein CASSPQTGEVQYF.